The present T cell receptor (beta chain) was sequenced within a study of CD8+ T cells in alopecia areata. Across the study: At a dose of 5 to 10 mg twice daily, oral tofacitinib was given to treated patients. Study results and limitations: Normal scalp showed lower clonality than lesional scalp, especially alopecia totalis/universalis. Since there was just one nonresponder, nobody can yet say how baseline CD8+ expansion ties to response. For patients receiving tofacitinib, scalp clonality and expanded CD8+ clones among the top 100 significantly decreased.

CDR1 SGHAT and CDR2 FQNNGV come from the germline V gene. The CDR3 is 14 amino acids. V shed 4 bases and J shed 3 bases, with 12 bases lying between them. Of note for this clone: Its antigen is unidentified.

Reverse transcription of extracted RNA yielded cDNA, which provided the sequencing template. Method: immunoSEQ multiplex PCR; TCRdb's copy keeps in-frame clones and lacks some. The sample lists 150,000 to 200,000 clones; around 49% were seen once. As for treatment: oral pan-JAK inhibitor, 5-10 mg twice daily. The source was CD8+ T cells sorted from blood, collected at approximately week 52, from a patient treated with tofacitinib. The receptor was derived from a human donor with alopecia areata. The chain carries TRBV11-2 and TRBJ2-5; D is unresolved. This chain's CDR3 is CASSSRESKETQYF. The CDR3 coding sequence is TGTGCCAGCAGCTCAAGGGAATCCAAAGAGACCCAGTACTTC.